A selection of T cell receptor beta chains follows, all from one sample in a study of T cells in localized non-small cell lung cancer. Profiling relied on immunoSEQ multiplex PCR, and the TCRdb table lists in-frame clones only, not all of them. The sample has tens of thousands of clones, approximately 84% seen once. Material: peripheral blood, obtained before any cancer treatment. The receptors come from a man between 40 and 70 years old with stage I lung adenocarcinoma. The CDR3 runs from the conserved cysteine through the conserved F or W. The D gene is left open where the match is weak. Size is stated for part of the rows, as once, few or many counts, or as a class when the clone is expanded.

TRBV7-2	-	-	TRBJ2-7	CASSPLGTEAYEQYF	TGTGCCAGCAGCCCCCTGGGGACGGAGGCCTACGAGCAGTACTTC
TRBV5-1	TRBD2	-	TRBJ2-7	CASSALAVTSYEQYF	TGCGCCAGCAGCGCACTAGCGGTAACCTCCTACGAGCAGTACTTC
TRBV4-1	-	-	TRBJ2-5	CASSQERGRKETQYF	TGCGCCAGCAGCCAAGAAAGGGGTCGAAAAGAGACCCAGTACTTC
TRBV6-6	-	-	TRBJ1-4	CASSYGQKANEKLFF	TGTGCCAGCAGTTACGGGCAGAAGGCTAATGAAAAACTGTTTTTT
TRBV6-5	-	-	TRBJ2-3	CASSRTPARTDTQYF	TGTGCCAGCAGTCGGACCCCTGCCCGCACAGATACGCAGTATTTT
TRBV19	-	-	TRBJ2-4	CSAGAKNIQYF	TGTAGCGCGGGAGCCAAAAACATTCAGTACTTC
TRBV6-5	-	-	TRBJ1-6	CASRYLANSPLHF	TGTGCCAGCAGATATCTTGCGAATTCACCCCTCCACTTT
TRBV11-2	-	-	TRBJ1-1	CASSGVNTEAFF	TGTGCCAGCAGCGGTGTTAACACTGAAGCTTTCTTT
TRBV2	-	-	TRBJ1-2	CASKQDRLANYGYTF	TGTGCCAGCAAACAGGACAGACTAGCTAACTATGGCTACACCTTC
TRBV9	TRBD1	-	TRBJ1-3	CASSVGDRGNSGNTIYF	TGTGCCAGCAGCGTGGGGGACAGGGGGAACTCTGGAAACACCATATATTTT
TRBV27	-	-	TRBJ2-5	CASSQGRQETQYF	TGTGCCAGCAGTCAAGGCAGACAAGAGACCCAGTACTTC
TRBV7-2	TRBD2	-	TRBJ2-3	CASSLKREGGTQYF	TGTGCCAGCAGCCTAAAGCGGGAGGGAGGGACGCAGTATTTT
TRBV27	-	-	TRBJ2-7	CASSRKWDGAYEQYF	TGTGCCAGCAGTCGTAAGTGGGACGGAGCCTACGAGCAGTACTTC
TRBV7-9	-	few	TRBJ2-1	CASSLGAGGLSSYNEQFF	TGTGCCAGCAGCTTGGGGGCTGGGGGCCTGAGCTCCTACAATGAGCAGTTCTTC
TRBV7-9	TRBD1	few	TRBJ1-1	CASSSRGTGSEAFF	TGTGCCAGCAGCTCTCGGGGGACAGGGTCTGAAGCTTTCTTT
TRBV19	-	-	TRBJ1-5	CASSTPGPNQPQHF	TGTGCCAGTAGTACCCCAGGTCCCAATCAGCCCCAGCATTTT
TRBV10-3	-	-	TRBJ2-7	CATTSYEQYF	TGTGCCACTACCAGTTACGAGCAGTACTTC
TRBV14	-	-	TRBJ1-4	CASSLQGMANEKLFF	TGTGCCAGCAGCCTTCAGGGGATGGCTAATGAAAAACTGTTTTTT
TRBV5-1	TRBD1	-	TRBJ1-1	CASSFTDRGGTEAFF	TGCGCCAGCAGCTTTACGGACAGGGGCGGCACTGAAGCTTTCTTT
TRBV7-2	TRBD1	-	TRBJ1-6	CASSSTGRSYNSPLHF	TGTGCCAGCAGCTCGACAGGGAGGTCCTATAATTCACCCCTCCACTTT
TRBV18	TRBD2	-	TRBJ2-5	CASSRTSGRVETQYF	TGTGCCAGCTCACGGACTAGCGGGAGGGTCGAGACCCAGTACTTC
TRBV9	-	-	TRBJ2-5	CASSDPLVSQETQYF	TGTGCCAGCAGCGATCCACTAGTTTCCCAAGAGACCCAGTACTTC
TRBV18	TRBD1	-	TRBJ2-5	CASSPTGGTETQYF	TGTGCCAGCTCACCCACAGGGGGTACAGAGACCCAGTACTTC
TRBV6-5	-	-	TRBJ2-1	CASSSNSGVLYNEQFF	TGTGCCAGCAGTTCAAATAGTGGGGTCCTCTACAATGAGCAGTTCTTC
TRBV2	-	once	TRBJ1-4	CASIWTATNEKLFF	TGTGCCAGCATCTGGACAGCAACTAATGAAAAACTGTTTTTT
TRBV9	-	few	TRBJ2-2	CASSLWDTGELFF	TGTGCCAGCAGCCTATGGGACACCGGGGAGCTGTTTTTT
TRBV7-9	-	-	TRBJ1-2	CASSLGGANYGYTF	TGTGCCAGCAGCTTAGGGGGCGCAAACTATGGCTACACCTTC